The 14 T cell receptor beta chains reported below all come from one sample, sequenced in a study of blood T cell repertoires in COVID-19. Data came from immunoSEQ multiplex PCR; TCRdb stores just in-frame clones and leaves some out. The sample lists 130,000 to 150,000 clones; 65% to 90% were seen once. Sequenced input: peripheral blood. Receptors originate from a human donor in a cohort sampled during active COVID-19.

This clone was seen a single time. The chain uses TRBV4-2 and TRBJ2-7; D is undetermined. Germline V gene data show CDR1 as LGHNA and CDR2 as YNFKEQ. V dropped 6 bases and J dropped 1 base, with 16 bases sitting between them. The CDR3 runs 15 residues. The CDR3 is CASSVALDGSYEQYF. CDR3 coding DNA: TGTGCCAGCAGTGTCGCCCTAGACGGTTCCTACGAGCAGTACTTC.

This rearrangement joins TRBV9 to TRBJ1-3; D gene unclear. The CDR3 is made up of 15 amino acids. Germline CDR1 is SGDLS and CDR2 is YYNGEE. The V and J ends lost 4 bases and 0 bases respectively, with 11 bases between them. CDR3 region: CASSSQVTSGNTIYF. CDR3 in DNA: TGTGCCAGCAGCTCGCAGGTCACCTCTGGAAACACCATATATTTT.

This chain joins TRBV9 and TRBJ1-6, with 8 nucleotides matching TRBD1. This CDR3 has 16 residues. The germline V gene encodes CDR1 SGDLS and CDR2 YYNGEE. V gave up 5 bases and J gave up 5 bases; unmatched junction bases: 9. The CDR3 is CASSGRGPGNNSPLHF. The DNA for the CDR3 is TGTGCCAGCAGTGGCAGGGGGCCAGGCAATAATTCACCCCTCCACTTT.

This chain uses TRBV7-9 with TRBJ1-5; D not certain. V was trimmed by 4 bases and J by 1 base, leaving 11 bases between them. Germline loops: CDR1 SEHNR, CDR2 FQNEAQ (reference sequence). The length of the CDR3 is 15 residues. CDR3 coding DNA: TGTGCCAGCAGCTATTCCTTGACAAGCAATCAGCCCCAGCATTTT. Its protein product is CASSYSLTSNQPQHF.

CDR3 sequence: CASSSTTGTHEQYF. In DNA, the CDR3 is TGTGCCAGCAGTTCTACGACAGGGACGCACGAGCAGTACTTC. V usage is TRBV28 and J usage is TRBJ2-7, with 7 bases that match TRBD1. Germline V gene data show CDR1 as MDHEN and CDR2 as SYDVKM. With 4 bases clipped from V and 5 bases from J, the junction kept 8 bases outside the gene matches. The length of the CDR3 is 14 residues.

The chain couples TRBV2 to TRBJ1-2, with unresolved D. CDR3 length: 13 residues. Germline V gene sequence: CDR1 SNHLY, CDR2 FYNNEI. Trimming removed 2 bases from V and 5 bases from J, with 9 bases in between. CDR3 sequence: CASSEWQAYGYTF. CDR3 bases: TGTGCCAGCAGTGAATGGCAGGCTTATGGCTACACCTTC.

This clone was observed a single time. V gene TRBV12-5 combines with J gene TRBJ1-5; 8 positions match TRBD1. The ends lost 3 bases at V and 0 bases at J; junction bases unmatched: 13. The CDR3 runs 19 residues. Germline assignment: CDR1 LGHNT and CDR2 FRNRAP. CDR3 in DNA: TGTGCTAGTGGTTTTGAACCGGACAGGGAACTATATAGCAATCAGCCCCAGCATTTT. Encoded protein: CASGFEPDRELYSNQPQHF.

The chain combines TRBV29-1 with TRBJ2-5; 8 positions match TRBD2. With V trimmed by 3 bases and J by 9 bases, 21 bases remained unmatched. The CDR3 sequence is 17 residues long. CDR1 is SQVTM and CDR2 is ANQGSEA in the germline V gene. The CDR3 here is CSVDVNIGLAGGGAQYF. The CDR3 nucleotides read TGCAGCGTTGATGTCAATATTGGGCTAGCGGGCGGAGGTGCCCAGTACTTC. The variable domain in full, completed from reference TRBV29-1 and TRBJ2-5, reads SAVISQKPSRDICQRGTSLTIQCQVDSQVTMMFWYRQQPGQSLTLIATANQGSEATYESGFVIDKFPISRPNLTFSTLTVSNMSPEDSSIYLCSVDVNIGLAGGGAQYFGPGTRLLVL.

This chain links TRBV4-2 with TRBJ2-2, with D possibly TRBD1 on 5 matching bases. The germline V and J ends were trimmed by 1 base and 3 bases, with 9 bases remaining between them. The CDR3 contains 15 residues. Germline assignment: CDR1 LGHNA and CDR2 YNFKEQ. CDR3 DNA: TGTGCCAGCAGCCAAGGGGGCAGAGACACCGGGGAGCTGTTTTTT. This sequence encodes CASSQGGRDTGELFF.

J is TRBJ2-7 and V is TRBV7-3; tentatively, D is TRBD2 (6 bases). CDR3 length: 13 amino acids. Germline lookup yields CDR1 SGHTA and CDR2 FQGTGA. Trimming removed 2 bases from V and 6 bases from J, with 11 bases in between. The CDR3 is CASSLAPGVEQYF. The CDR3 DNA is TGTGCCAGCAGCTTAGCGCCGGGGGTCGAGCAGTACTTC.

The chain links TRBV6-2 or TRBV6-3 to TRBJ2-2; TRBD1 is a possible D gene (5 bases). This CDR3 is built from 16 residues. V gave up 1 base and J gave up 4 bases, with 13 bases separating them. The germline CDR1 and CDR2 sequences are MNHEY and SVGEGT. DNA of the CDR3: TGTGCCAGCAGTTACTTTTTGGGGCGTAGCACCGGGGAGCTGTTTTTT. It encodes CASSYFLGRSTGELFF.

This rearrangement joins TRBV6-5 to TRBJ2-1, with 9 positions matching TRBD2. There are 16 residues in the CDR3. CDR1 and CDR2 (germline): MNHEY, SVGAGI. Trimming at V came to 0 bases and at J to 9 bases, leaving 9 bases not matched to a gene. This CDR3 reads CASSYSTREGFREQFF. The CDR3 region has the DNA TGTGCCAGCAGTTACTCGACGCGGGAGGGGTTTCGTGAGCAGTTCTTC.

The chain uses TRBV6-4 and TRBJ1-2; D is perhaps TRBD1 (6 bases). The CDR3 totals 15 residues. V was trimmed by 5 bases and J by 0 bases, leaving 13 bases between them. The V gene's germline CDR1 is MRHNA and CDR2 SNTAGT. CDR3 DNA: TGTGCCAGCAGTATGGACAGAAACGCTAACTATGGCTACACCTTC. It codes for CASSMDRNANYGYTF.

This clone appeared a few times. This chain connects TRBV3-1 (or the pseudogene TRBV3-2) to TRBJ2-7; 12 bases are shared with TRBD2. V shed 0 bases, J shed 3 bases, and the junction held 9 bases outside the gene matches. Germline V CDR1 and CDR2: LGHDT, YNNKEL (reference sequence). CDR3 length: 18 amino acids. For the CDR3, the DNA is TGTGCCAGCAGCCAAGATGTAACGGGACTAGCGGGTATCTACGAGCAGTACTTC. It yields the protein CASSQDVTGLAGIYEQYF.